The clone carrying this TCR beta chain was seen more than once but under ten times. Measured with immunoSEQ multiplex PCR; TCRdb has only the in-frame clones, and not every one. The sample contains some 170,000 clones, over 75% of which appear only once. The data stem from a study of blood T cell repertoires in COVID-19. The germline V gene has CDR1 MRHNA and CDR2 SNTAGT. V was trimmed by 4 bases and J by 5 bases, leaving 12 bases between them. This CDR3 is 15 amino acids long. The chain combines TRBV6-4 with TRBJ1-6; D is ambiguous. The clonotype was recovered from a man between 65 and 85 years old with acute or convalescent COVID-19. Sequenced material: peripheral blood. CDR3 DNA: TGTGCCAGCAGTGTCCAGGCGGGCGATAATTCACCCCTCCACTTT. This encodes CASSVQAGDNSPLHF.